This entry lists 32 T cell receptor beta chains sequenced from one sample in a study of blood T cell repertoires in COVID-19. Produced via immunoSEQ multiplex PCR; TCRdb's table is partial and in-frame only. Among over 200,000 clones listed, roughly 80% were seen once. The specimen was peripheral blood. The receptors derive from a human donor in a cohort sampled during active COVID-19.

This clone was recorded once. The chain combines TRBV29-1 with TRBJ1-5; no clear D gene. CDR1 and CDR2 from the germline V gene are SQVTM and ANQGSEA. This CDR3 is 13 amino acids long. Trimming removed 4 bases from V and 4 bases from J, with 11 bases in between. The DNA for the CDR3 is TGCAGCGTTGGGTCACAGAATAATCAGCCCCAGCATTTT. Protein product: CSVGSQNNQPQHF.

The gene calls are TRBV28 and TRBJ2-7; possibly TRBD2 for D (6 bases). This CDR3 has 14 residues. V was shortened by 6 bases and J by 0 bases, with 12 bases between the two germline ends. Germline CDR1 MDHEN, CDR2 SYDVKM. The CDR3 here is CASRKGGSSYEQYF. CDR3 nucleotides: TGTGCCAGCAGGAAAGGAGGGAGCTCCTACGAGCAGTACTTC.

The V and J genes are TRBV25-1 and TRBJ2-7, with TRBD1 identical over 7 bases. After removal of 6 bases from V and 0 bases from J, the junction contained 5 bases not matched to a gene. The CDR3 runs to 14 residues. Germline V CDR1 and CDR2: MGHDK, SYGVNS. The CDR3 coding sequence is TGTGCCAGCAGAAGGACAGGAAGCTCCTACGAGCAGTACTTC. Its translation is CASRRTGSSYEQYF.

In nucleotides, the CDR3 is TGTGCCAGTAGTTTTGCCCTAGTAGCCTACGAGCAGTACTTC. Its protein is CASSFALVAYEQYF. The J gene is TRBJ2-7, the V gene TRBV19; D unresolved. The CDR3 extends over 14 amino acids. Per the germline V gene, CDR1 is LNHDA and CDR2 is SQIVND (reference sequence). Trimming stripped 5 bases from V and 2 bases from J, with 13 bases between.

This clone was observed many times. Other nucleotide sequences in the sample specify the same CDR3. The chain has TRBV27 and TRBJ1-4; TRBD1 agrees at 10 bases. V lost 7 bases, J lost 5 bases, and 4 bases stayed unmatched. Germline loops: CDR1 MNHEY, CDR2 SMNVEV (reference sequence). This CDR3 has 14 residues. Here the CDR3 reads CASTDRGPNEKLFF. CDR3 nucleotides: TGTGCCAGCACCGACAGGGGGCCGAATGAAAAACTGTTTTTT.

The sample holds a few counts of this clone. V gene TRBV9 combines with J gene TRBJ2-1; TRBD2 aligns across 14 bases. V trimming: 3 bases; J trimming: 7 bases; junction bases outside the gene matches: 6. The germline V gene has CDR1 SGDLS and CDR2 YYNGEE. This CDR3 contains 16 residues. The CDR3 protein is CASSAGTSGSVNEQFF. CDR3 nucleotide sequence: TGTGCCAGCAGCGCGGGGACTAGCGGGAGTGTTAATGAGCAGTTCTTC.

This clone was seen repeatedly, ten times or more. CDR3 sequence (DNA): TGTGCCAGCAGCGCGGGAGACACAGATTCTCTCTATGGCTACACCTTC. It codes for CASSAGDTDSLYGYTF. This chain joins TRBV9 and TRBJ1-2; D gene unclear. Germline V lookup: CDR1 SGDLS, CDR2 YYNGEE. V was trimmed by 3 bases and J by 4 bases, leaving 19 bases between them. The length of the CDR3 is 16 residues.

The chain combines TRBV21-1 with TRBJ2-3; the D call in the table, TRBD1, was not verified against the DNA. TRBV21-1 is a known pseudogene. The CDR3 contains 17 residues. In nucleotides, the CDR3 is TGTGCCAGCAGCAAGGGGGAGACAGGGGGCGGTGCGGATACGCAGTATTTT. Its translation is CASSKGETGGGADTQYF.

The chain joins TRBV7-2 to TRBJ2-3, with 11 bases aligning to TRBD2. Germline CDR1 is SGHTA and CDR2 is FQGNSA. V shed 2 bases, J shed 5 bases, and the junction held 9 bases outside the gene matches. This CDR3 comprises 17 residues. CDR3 DNA: TGTGCCAGCAGCTTAAGCCTAGCGGGAGGAAGGAGAGATACGCAGTATTTT. Protein: CASSLSLAGGRRDTQYF.

This chain links TRBV5-1 with TRBJ2-7; D gene ambiguous. The germline V and J ends were trimmed by 0 bases and 1 base, with 8 bases remaining between them. Germline CDR1 and CDR2: SGHRS and YFSETQ. The CDR3 covers 14 residues. The CDR3 DNA reads as TGCGCCAGCAGCTTGGTGGCAGGATCCTACGAGCAGTACTTC. Its translation is CASSLVAGSYEQYF.

This chain joins TRBV6-5 and TRBJ2-1; TRBD2 agrees at 10 bases. J lost 8 bases, V lost 0 bases, and 7 bases had no gene match. Germline assignment: CDR1 MNHEY and CDR2 SVGAGI. The CDR3 sequence is 16 residues long. CDR3 bases: TGTGCCAGCAGTTACTCGATGTCGCTAGCGGGAGATGAGCAGTTCTTC. Translated: CASSYSMSLAGDEQFF.

This clone was seen a single time. The V and J genes are TRBV7-8 and TRBJ2-7; 7 nucleotides line up with TRBD2. Germline V gives CDR1 SGHVS, CDR2 FQNEAQ. V was clipped by 5 bases and J by 3 bases; unmatched bases: 10. This CDR3 has 15 residues. CDR3 sequence: CASSTGVTGGYEQYF. The CDR3 DNA is TGTGCCAGCAGCACGGGCGTTACGGGGGGCTACGAGCAGTACTTC.

This chain uses TRBV7-9 with TRBJ2-7; 7 bases agree with TRBD1. CDR3 length: 15 residues. The V gene's germline CDR1 is SEHNR and CDR2 FQNEAQ (reference sequence). V was pared by 1 base and J by 2 bases, with 5 bases of the junction left unmatched. The CDR3, as DNA: TGTGCCAGCAGCTTAGTTTGGCAGGGGGCCTACGAGCAGTACTTC. Residues: CASSLVWQGAYEQYF.

The table lists this clone with a count of one. This chain links TRBV7-2 with TRBJ1-2; TRBD1 is a possible D gene (6 bases). The V and J ends lost 1 base and 1 base respectively, with 10 bases between them. Germline CDR1 is SGHTA and CDR2 is FQGNSA. CDR3 length equals 15 residues. DNA of the CDR3: TGTGCCAGCAGCTTAGGTCAGGGGCTTAACTATGGCTACACCTTC. It translates to CASSLGQGLNYGYTF.

The chain carries TRBV7-3 and TRBJ2-3; a possible D gene is TRBD2 (5 bases). The V gene's germline CDR1 is SGHTA and CDR2 FQGTGA. This CDR3 has 16 amino acids. Deletions cut 0 bases from V and 3 bases from J, with 13 bases between. CDR3 protein: CASSLTGPPGTDTQYF. CDR3 in DNA: TGTGCCAGCAGCTTAACGGGTCCCCCGGGGACAGATACGCAGTATTTT. Based on the CDR3 plus reference TRBV7-3 and TRBJ2-3, the full variable domain is GAGVSQTPSNKVTEKGKYVELRCDPISGHTALYWYRQSLGQGPEFLIYFQGTGAADDSGLPNDRFFAVRPEGSVSTLKIQRTERGDSAVYLCASSLTGPPGTDTQYFGPGTRLTVL.

The chain recombines TRBV18 with TRBJ1-1; no definite D call. The CDR3 has 13 residues. The V and J ends lost 6 bases and 1 base respectively, with 9 bases between them. Germline lookup yields CDR1 KGHSH and CDR2 LQKENI. This chain's CDR3 is CASSPRQNTEAFF. DNA of the CDR3: TGTGCCAGCTCGCCCCGACAGAACACTGAAGCTTTCTTT.

The chain uses TRBV6-2 or TRBV6-3 and TRBJ2-1; weak D call: TRBD1 (5 bases). The CDR3 covers 14 residues. V was shortened by 7 bases and J by 4 bases, with 14 bases between the two germline ends. CDR1 is MNHEY, CDR2 SVGEGT, per germline. CDR3 in amino acids: CASTPLRVYNEQFF. In DNA, the CDR3 is TGTGCCAGCACCCCACTCAGGGTTTACAATGAGCAGTTCTTC.

Regarding this clone: At one of its ends the junction is not consistent with the germline gene, which may arise from a read error. This chain uses TRBV11-1 with TRBJ2-3; a weak D match, TRBD2 (6 bases). The CDR3 covers 12 residues. Per germline, CDR1 SGHAT and CDR2 FQDESV (reference sequence). Here the CDR3 reads CASSSGGSRLDF. CDR3 nucleotides: TGTGCCAGCAGCTCCGGAGGGTCCCGCCTGGATTTT. The complete variable domain, with remaining parts taken from reference TRBV11-1 and TRBJ2-3, reads EAEVAQSPRYKITEKSQAVAFWCDPISGHATLYWYRQILGQGPELLVQFQDESVVDDSQLPKDRFSAERLKGVDSTLKIQPAELGDSAMYLCASSSGGSRLDFGPGTRLTVL.

V and J are TRBV7-3 and TRBJ1-2; TRBD1 matches at 9 bases. After removal of 5 bases from V and 6 bases from J, the junction contained 10 bases not matched to a gene. The CDR3 is made up of 15 amino acids. CDR1 SGHTA and CDR2 FQGTGA come from the germline V gene. The CDR3 loop is CASSPYRGHIDGYTF. The DNA of the CDR3 is TGTGCCAGCAGCCCGTACAGGGGGCACATCGATGGCTACACCTTC.

The rearrangement joins TRBV24-1 to TRBJ2-7; 9 bases align to TRBD1. The CDR3 spans 16 residues. The V gene's germline CDR1 is KGHDR and CDR2 SFDVKD. V shed 3 bases, J shed 6 bases, and the junction held 11 bases outside the gene matches. As DNA, the CDR3 is TGTGCCACCAGTGATCCCAGGGACAGGGCCCCTGGCGAGCAGTACTTC. Protein sequence: CATSDPRDRAPGEQYF.

The DNA of the CDR3 is TGTGCCAGCAGTCATCGGACAGGGATTCGCGAAAAACTGTTTTTT. Protein product: CASSHRTGIREKLFF. The rearrangement links TRBV28 to TRBJ1-4; 8 positions agree with TRBD1. With 5 bases clipped from V and 8 bases from J, the junction kept 10 bases outside the gene matches. The CDR3 has 15 amino acids. Per germline, CDR1 MDHEN and CDR2 SYDVKM.

This clone was counted a few times. This chain links TRBV7-9 with TRBJ2-1, with 10 bases aligning to TRBD2. Germline trimming cut 0 bases from V and 6 bases from J; bases unmatched to any gene: 2. The CDR3 contains 15 residues. The germline V gene encodes CDR1 SEHNR and CDR2 FQNEAQ (reference sequence). CDR3 DNA: TGTGCCAGCAGCTTAGCCAGCGGGAGGGTCAATGAGCAGTTCTTC. This codes for CASSLASGRVNEQFF.

This chain links TRBV10-3 with TRBJ2-7, with 11 bases lining up with TRBD2. The CDR3 consists of 13 residues. Trimming at V came to 9 bases and at J to 2 bases, leaving 3 bases not matched to a gene. Germline CDR1 and CDR2: ENHRY and SYGVKD. In DNA, the CDR3 is TGTGCCATAGGGACTAGCGGAACCTACGAGCAGTACTTC. Amino acids: CAIGTSGTYEQYF.

The J gene is TRBJ1-1, the V gene TRBV27, with D possibly TRBD1 on 6 matching bases. The length of the CDR3 is 13 residues. Germline V gene lookup returns CDR1 MNHEY and CDR2 SMNVEV (reference sequence). V was shortened by 2 bases and J by 11 bases, with 15 bases between the two germline ends. The CDR3 sequence is CASSLKGAQGAFF. CDR3 DNA sequence: TGTGCCAGCAGTTTAAAAGGGGCTCAGGGGGCTTTCTTT.

This chain connects TRBV27 to TRBJ2-7, with a possible D match to TRBD2 (6 bases). Germline CDR1 and CDR2: MNHEY and SMNVEV (reference sequence). The CDR3 has 13 amino acids. V lost 8 bases and J lost 3, with 14 bases in between. The CDR3 reads CASGWAGSYEQYF. CDR3 coding DNA: TGTGCCAGCGGGTGGGCCGGGAGCTACGAGCAGTACTTC.

The V gene is TRBV2, the J gene TRBJ1-5; D is uncertain. The germline CDR1 and CDR2 sequences are SNHLY and FYNNEI. V was shortened by 7 bases and J by 2 bases, with 12 bases between the two germline ends. This CDR3 has 14 amino acids. This chain's CDR3 is CASIDQVGNQPQHF. CDR3 nucleotide sequence: TGTGCCAGCATTGACCAGGTGGGCAATCAGCCCCAGCATTTT.

This chain links TRBV7-2 with TRBJ2-7; D is perhaps TRBD2 (5 bases). Trimming removed 0 bases at V and 6 bases at J, with 12 bases between. CDR1 SGHTA and CDR2 FQGNSA come from the germline V gene. This CDR3 is built from 14 residues. CDR3 nucleotide sequence: TGTGCCAGCAGCTTAGCGGGAGTCAGCTCCGAGCAGTACTTC. Protein: CASSLAGVSSEQYF.

Here the CDR3 DNA reads TGTGCCAGCAGCTCCGGGGCTACAAGCGGGAGGCAAAAGACCCAGTACTTC. Its protein product is CASSSGATSGRQKTQYF. The gene calls are TRBV7-2 and TRBJ2-5, with 9 bases aligning to TRBD2. Trimming cost V 4 bases and J 6 bases; bases outside gene matches: 15. This CDR3 is 17 amino acids long. Germline lookup yields CDR1 SGHTA and CDR2 FQGNSA.

This clone occurred a few times. The gene calls are TRBV27 and TRBJ2-7, with 12 bases that match TRBD2. CDR3 length: 14 amino acids. Germline CDR1 is MNHEY and CDR2 is SMNVEV (reference sequence). Unmatched junction bases numbered 3, after V lost 6 bases and J lost 3 bases. Here the CDR3 reads CASRRLAGVYEQYF. Written as DNA, the CDR3 is TGTGCCAGCAGGAGACTAGCGGGAGTCTACGAGCAGTACTTC.

The rearrangement links TRBV4-3 to TRBJ1-5; TRBD1 aligns across 10 bases. Losses at the gene ends were 4 bases for V and 2 bases for J; bases not matched to a gene: 2. The CDR3 runs to 15 residues. The germline gives CDR1 LGHNA, CDR2 YSLEER. CDR3 loop: CASSRGTGGNQPQHF. CDR3 nucleotides: TGCGCCAGCAGCCGGGGGACAGGGGGCAATCAGCCCCAGCATTTT.

Comments on this clone: Within the sample, other DNA sequences also encode this same CDR3. The genes are TRBV18 and TRBJ1-1; TRBD1 matches at 8 bases. The V gene end was trimmed by 3 bases and the J gene end by 1 base; junction bases not matched to a gene: 1. CDR1 is KGHSH and CDR2 is LQKENI in the germline V gene. The length of the CDR3 is 14 residues. In nucleotides, the CDR3 is TGTGCCAGCTCACCTGGACAGGGGAACACTGAAGCTTTCTTT. Protein product: CASSPGQGNTEAFF. The variable domain in full, completed from reference TRBV18 and TRBJ1-1, reads NAGVMQNPRHLVRRRGQEARLRCSPMKGHSHVYWYRQLPEEGLKFMVYLQKENIIDESGMPKERFSAEFPKEGPSILRIQQVVRGDSAAYFCASSPGQGNTEAFFGQGTRLTVV.

J is TRBJ1-2 and V is TRBV4-3; D not certain. Germline values: CDR1 LGHNA, CDR2 YSLEER. Deletions cut 1 base from V and 5 bases from J, with 17 bases between. The CDR3 loop spans 16 amino acids. The CDR3 reads CASSQARLRPGYGYTF. The CDR3 DNA is TGCGCCAGCAGCCAAGCGCGACTCCGTCCGGGTTATGGCTACACCTTC.